This passage covers 9 T cell receptor beta chains from one sample sequenced in a study of vaccination and CD4 T cells after COVID-19 (dated by TCRdb to 2022 to 2024). Libraries were made using PCR. These reads were obtained on an Illumina iSeq 100. DNA from cultured CD4+ T cells underwent TCR sequencing with the Oncomine TCR Beta short-read assay at the Johns Hopkins FTIC core. The public reads were run again by TCRdb, first through fastp at Q25 and then through MiXCR, and only productive beta chains were kept. A single entry per CDR3 protein holds the most common genes and DNA from its merged rows. This sample comprises 15,000 to 20,000 distinct CDR3 sequences, 45% to 60% of them detected only once. 9.7% of the sample is taken by the ten largest. Reading the label with the study, this specimen's treatment or condition is: approximately 9-day PBMC culture with coronavirus spike peptide pools or control peptides (ViraFEST assay).

No antigen has been identified for these receptors. The sample consisted of CD4+ T cells from blood, cultured in vitro, taken after SARS-CoV-2 vaccination. The origin of the receptors is a human donor who had recovered from COVID-19.

The rearrangement uses TRBV28 and TRBJ1-5; a possible D gene is TRBD1 (5 bases). Trimming left V 4 bases short and J 8 bases short, with 33 bases between. The CDR3 runs to 20 residues. The V gene's germline CDR1 is MDHEN and CDR2 SYDVKM. Here the CDR3 reads CASSSPGASVERRREKPQHF. In nucleotides, the CDR3 is TGTGCCAGCAGTTCCCCCGGGGCCTCCGTCGAGCGGCGCAGGGAAAAGCCCCAGCATTTT.

The chain joins TRBV27 to TRBJ2-7, with 11 bases that match TRBD2. Per germline, CDR1 MNHEY and CDR2 SMNVEV (reference sequence). CDR3 length: 16 residues. The V segment lost 3 bases and the J segment 3 bases; nucleotides outside the gene matches: 7. In DNA form, the CDR3 reads TGTGCCAGCAGTTTTCTCATAGCGGGAGGGGTCTACGAGCAGTACTTC. Translating it yields CASSFLIAGGVYEQYF.

The chain is built from TRBV20-1 and TRBJ1-5; D possibly corresponds to TRBD1 (6 bases). Between the trimmed V and J ends, which lost 0 bases and 2 bases, there was a span of 11 bases. Germline V gene data show CDR1 as DFQATT and CDR2 as SNEGSKA (reference sequence). The CDR3 is made up of 15 amino acids. The CDR3: CSARDHRTGNQPQHF. The CDR3 DNA sequence: TGCAGTGCTAGAGACCACCGGACAGGCAATCAGCCCCAGCATTTT.

The chain combines TRBV7-9 with TRBJ2-5; 8 bases agree with TRBD1. CDR3 length: 18 amino acids. The V and J ends lost 6 bases and 3 bases, in that order; junction bases with no gene match: 18. Germline V gene data show CDR1 as SEHNR and CDR2 as FQNEAQ (reference sequence). In nucleotides, the CDR3 is TGTGCCAGCAGAGGGGGCGGCAGGGGGCTCAGATTCGAAGAGACCCAGTACTTC. This codes for CASRGGGRGLRFEETQYF. The full variable domain, its missing parts supplied by reference TRBV7-9 and TRBJ2-5, is DTGVSQNPRHKITKRGQNVTFRCDPISEHNRLYWYRQTLGQGPEFLTYFQNEAQLEKSRLLSDRFSAERPKGSFSTLEIQRTEQGDSAMYLCASRGGGRGLRFEETQYFGPGTRLLVL.

This chain joins TRBV5-1 and TRBJ1-6; D unresolved. CDR1 and CDR2 from the germline V gene are SGHRS and YFSETQ. The CDR3 is 13 residues long. V lost 0 bases, J lost 7 bases, and 5 bases lay in between. DNA for the CDR3: TGCGCCAGCAGCTTGGACAGAAATTCACCCCTCCACTTT. It yields the protein CASSLDRNSPLHF.

V and J are TRBV6-1 and TRBJ2-7; D possibly matches TRBD1 or TRBD2 (5 bases each). The length of the CDR3 is 12 residues. The germline V gene has CDR1 MNHNS and CDR2 SASEGT. V lost 0 bases and J 6 bases, leaving 6 bases between the germline ends. CDR3 bases: TGTGCCAGCAGTGAAGCGAGGGGCGAGCAGTACTTC. Translated, it gives CASSEARGEQYF.

This chain links TRBV19 with TRBJ1-6; TRBD1 is a possible D gene (6 bases). The length of the CDR3 is 14 residues. With 8 bases removed from V and 7 bases from J, the gap between germline ends came to 15 bases. The V gene's germline CDR1 is LNHDA and CDR2 SQIVND (reference sequence). This chain's CDR3 is CASGSGDGNSPLHF. In DNA, the CDR3 is TGTGCCAGTGGGTCAGGGGATGGGAATTCACCCCTCCACTTT.

CDR3 in DNA: TGTGCCAGCGCCCCCGGGTTGGGACGCCCGAGGGGCAATCAGCCCCAGCATTTT. Translation gives CASAPGLGRPRGNQPQHF. This sequence joins TRBV2 and TRBJ1-5; TRBD1 might be the D (5 bases). Germline V lookup: CDR1 SNHLY, CDR2 FYNNEI. The CDR3 is 18 amino acids. V lost 8 bases to trimming and J lost 2 bases, with 25 bases between them.

This sequence joins TRBV10-1 and TRBJ2-4; possible D gene TRBD1, 6 bases. V shed 3 bases and J shed 7 bases, with 13 bases lying between them. Germline CDR1 is WNHNN and CDR2 is SYGVQD (reference sequence). This CDR3 is 14 amino acids long. In DNA form, the CDR3 reads TGCGCCAGCAGTGATGGCACAGGGCCCAACATTCAGTACTTC. Its translation: CASSDGTGPNIQYF.